A selection of T cell receptor beta chains follows, all from one sample in a study of T cells after yellow fever vaccination. MiXCR was run by TCRdb on the 5' RACE reads, yielding one entry per CDR3 protein. The repertoire holds about 320,000 distinct CDR3 sequences, with about an eighth as singletons. The sample consisted of CD4+ T cells sorted from PBMCs, taken 15 days after the yellow fever booster vaccination. The receptors derive from a man between 18 and 35 years old who received the YFV17D yellow fever vaccine. CDR3s include the opening cysteine and the closing phenylalanine or tryptophan. D genes are given only for firm matches. Clone size appears in some rows only: once, few, many, or a class for an expanded clone.

D	V	J	size	CDR3	DNA
.	TRBV7-2	TRBJ2-3	many	CASSLGGQNTQYF	TGTGCCAGCAGCTTGGGGGGGCAGAATACGCAGTATTTT
.	TRBV19	TRBJ2-1	few	CASRSYEGPGSYEQFF	TGTGCCAGTAGGTCCTACGAGGGTCCAGGCTCGTATGAGCAGTTCTTC
TRBD2	TRBV5-1	TRBJ2-5	few	CASSLASGEETQYF	TGCGCCAGCAGCTTGGCTAGCGGGGAAGAGACCCAGTACTTC
.	TRBV20-1	TRBJ2-2	.	CSARSRLAGELFF	TGCAGTGCTAGATCCAGGTTGGCCGGGGAGCTGTTTTTT
.	TRBV5-6	TRBJ1-2	.	CASSLRTVYGYTF	TGTGCCAGCAGCTTGAGGACAGTGTATGGCTACACCTTC
TRBD2	TRBV7-3	TRBJ2-3	few	CASSLTSGATTDTQYF	TGTGCCAGCAGCTTAACTAGCGGGGCAACCACAGATACGCAGTATTTT
TRBD2	TRBV4-2	TRBJ2-5	few	CASSQAPLAGEETQYF	TGTGCCAGCAGCCAGGCTCCACTAGCGGGGGAAGAGACCCAGTACTTC
TRBD1	TRBV11-2	TRBJ2-4	.	CASSSPSGDSPDF	TGTGCCAGCAGCTCCCCCTCCGGGGACAGTCCGGACTTC
.	TRBV9	TRBJ1-5	few	CASSVGVSGAQPQHF	TGTGCCAGCAGCGTAGGAGTCAGCGGCGCTCAGCCCCAGCATTTT
.	TRBV20-1	TRBJ1-1	.	CSAPTGSNTEAFF	TGCAGTGCTCCGACAGGATCGAACACTGAAGCTTTCTTT
TRBD1	TRBV7-9	TRBJ2-2	few	CASSRTGATGELFF	TGTGCCAGCAGCCGGACAGGTGCAACCGGGGAGCTGTTTTTT
.	TRBV5-1	TRBJ2-2	.	CASSLVPGGTGELFF	TGCGCCAGCAGCTTGGTTCCCGGGGGCACCGGGGAGCTGTTTTTT
.	TRBV5-1	TRBJ2-2	many	CASSLEATYTGELFF	TGCGCCAGCAGCTTGGAAGCGACTTACACCGGGGAGCTGTTTTTT
TRBD2	TRBV5-1	TRBJ2-1	.	CASSLVPRGGGYEQFF	TGCGCCAGCAGCTTGGTTCCGCGGGGGGGCGGCTATGAGCAGTTCTTC
.	TRBV29-1	TRBJ1-5	few	CSVAGEFQPQHF	TGCAGCGTTGCAGGGGAGTTTCAGCCCCAGCATTTT
.	TRBV3-1	TRBJ1-5	few	CASSQDQPGNNQPQHF	TGTGCCAGCAGCCAAGATCAGCCAGGGAACAATCAGCCCCAGCATTTT
TRBD1	TRBV5-4	TRBJ1-6	few	CASTTSTGIGSPLHF	TGTGCCAGCACCACCTCGACAGGGATAGGTTCACCCCTCCACTTT
.	TRBV18	TRBJ1-1	.	CASSPDHTEAFF	TGTGCCAGCTCTCCCGACCACACTGAAGCTTTCTTT
.	TRBV25-1	TRBJ1-4	.	CASSPGGGTEKLFF	TGTGCCAGCTCACCCGGAGGGGGGACTGAAAAACTGTTTTTT
TRBD1	TRBV19	TRBJ1-5	.	CASAQGARGQPQHF	TGTGCCAGTGCACAGGGGGCGCGGGGACAGCCCCAGCATTTT
TRBD1	TRBV6-2/TRBV6-3	TRBJ1-2	few	CASSFGQGSYTF	TGTGCCAGCAGTTTCGGACAGGGGAGCTACACCTTC
.	TRBV20-1	TRBJ2-5	.	CSAKRGFGETQYF	TGCAGTGCTAAACGGGGGTTTGGAGAGACCCAGTACTTC
.	TRBV6-5	TRBJ1-3	few	CASSYSPGHLGNTIYF	TGTGCCAGCAGTTACTCCCCGGGACACCTGGGAAACACCATATATTTT
TRBD1	TRBV27	TRBJ2-1	many	CASSFTHRGPVEQFF	TGTGCCAGCAGTTTCACCCACAGGGGGCCGGTTGAGCAGTTCTTC
.	TRBV12-3/TRBV12-4	TRBJ1-1	.	CASSFGQLTEAFF	TGTGCCAGCAGTTTTGGGCAGTTAACTGAAGCTTTCTTT
.	TRBV11-2	TRBJ1-6	.	CASSLEGVSPLHF	TGTGCCAGCAGCTTAGAAGGGGTTTCACCCCTCCACTTT
TRBD1	TRBV18	TRBJ2-1	few	CASSPSGTGGRNEQFF	TGTGCCAGCTCACCTTCGGGGACAGGGGGCCGAAATGAGCAGTTCTTC
.	TRBV14	TRBJ2-7	few	CASSQDVQGISYEQYF	TGTGCCAGCAGCCAAGATGTGCAGGGGATCTCCTACGAGCAGTACTTC
.	TRBV3-1	TRBJ1-1	few	CASSQDPSGGTEAFF	TGTGCCAGCAGCCAGGATCCCTCGGGGGGGACTGAAGCTTTCTTT
TRBD2	TRBV9	TRBJ2-3	few	CASSAGTSGGITDTQYF	TGTGCCAGCAGCGCCGGGACTAGCGGGGGGATCACAGATACGCAGTATTTT
.	TRBV29-1	TRBJ2-3	.	CSVESRFTDTQYF	TGCAGCGTTGAGTCACGATTCACAGATACGCAGTATTTT